This T cell receptor (beta chain) was identified in a study of identical twins. V dropped 3 bases and J dropped 11 bases, with 13 bases sitting between them. The CDR3 has 12 residues. TCRdb re-called the 5' RACE reads with MiXCR, one entry per CDR3 protein. The sample lists approximately 500,000 distinct CDR3 sequences; less than 25% were seen once. This clonotype was counted between two and nine times. The same data also contributed to another study, on T cells expressing NK-cell markers. Per that study: HCMV seropositivity marked seven of the eight sequenced donors; one was seronegative. As a fraction of CD8+ T cells, dominant NKG2C+ clonotypes reached about 1.0-8% in over 5 donors.

What was sequenced was CD4+ T cells sorted from blood. This sequence joins TRBV12-3 or TRBV12-4 and TRBJ1-1; D unresolved. The TCR originated in a woman under 30 in good health. The CDR3 region has the DNA TGTGCCAGCAGTTTTTACGGAGACAAGGCTTTCTTT. It specifies CASSFYGDKAFF.